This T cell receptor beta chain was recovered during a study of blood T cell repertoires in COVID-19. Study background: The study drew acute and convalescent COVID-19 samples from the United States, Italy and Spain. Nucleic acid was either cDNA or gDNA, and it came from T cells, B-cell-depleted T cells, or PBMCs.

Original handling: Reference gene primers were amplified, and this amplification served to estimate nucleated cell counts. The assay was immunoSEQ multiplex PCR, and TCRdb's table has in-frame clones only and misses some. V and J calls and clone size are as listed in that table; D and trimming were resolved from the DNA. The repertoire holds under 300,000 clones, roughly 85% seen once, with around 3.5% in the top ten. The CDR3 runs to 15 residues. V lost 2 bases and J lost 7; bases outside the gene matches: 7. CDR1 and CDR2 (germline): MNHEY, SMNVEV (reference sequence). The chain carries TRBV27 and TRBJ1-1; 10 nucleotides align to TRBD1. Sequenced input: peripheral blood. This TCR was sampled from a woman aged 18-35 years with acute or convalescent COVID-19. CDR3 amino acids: CASSLTWDRGNEAFF. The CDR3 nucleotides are TGTGCCAGCAGTTTAACCTGGGACAGGGGCAATGAAGCTTTCTTT.